The clone carrying this T cell receptor beta chain came up once. Original methodology: Cell counts per sample came from amplifying reference gene primers. Produced via immunoSEQ multiplex PCR; TCRdb's table is partial and in-frame only. The DNA was the basis for D and trimming; V, J and clone size are from that table. In the table there are more than 95,000 clones, approximately 81% of which are singletons. The data belong to a study of blood T cell repertoires in COVID-19. Study-wide context: The samples span acute and convalescent COVID-19 from the United States, Italy and Spain. T cells, B-cell-depleted T cells, or PBMCs provided the cDNA or gDNA that served as material.

Germline assignment: CDR1 MNHEY and CDR2 SVGAGI. The CDR3 spans 14 residues. Deletions cut 1 base from V and 3 bases from J, with 10 bases between. The V gene is TRBV6-5, the J gene TRBJ2-7; D is undetermined. This clonotype was obtained from a man aged 40-49 years with active or convalescent COVID-19. The sequencing sample was made of peripheral blood. CDR3 sequence (DNA): TGTGCCAGCAGTTACTTGGCAGACATCTACGAGCAGTACTTC. Amino acids: CASSYLADIYEQYF.